This T cell receptor (beta chain) appears in the sequencing data of a study of human T cells and chemical hapten exposure. Study context: Per-sample TCR yield variation was attributed mainly to small pooled library volume differences. Whole-study results and caveats: Expanded TCRs formed significantly more large CDR3 similarity clusters than controls.

Time point of the sample: pre-sensitization, week 0. Treatment specified: therapeutic diphenylcyclopropenone sensitization with weekly scalp DPC. At least ten counts were recorded for this clonotype. Its specificity is not known. TCRdb processed the RACE reads anew with MiXCR; each CDR3 protein has one entry. The table includes around 380,000 distinct CDR3 sequences, about 5% detected once. Trimming shortened V by 2 bases and J by 7 bases, and 6 bases separated the two germline ends. This CDR3 has 11 residues. Sequences were derived from whole blood, sampled in connection with sensitization to the hapten diphenylcyclopropenone (DPC). The TCR sequence derives from a woman aged 18-30 years with alopecia areata. Some clones in this sample may be carry-over from other donors' samples. The rearrangement uses TRBV12-3 or TRBV12-4 and TRBJ2-7; no reliable D call. CDR3 residues: CASSLWQEQYF. For the CDR3, the DNA is TGTGCCAGCAGTTTATGGCAGGAGCAGTACTTC.